This T cell receptor (beta chain) was retrieved from a study of T cell repertoires in cytomegalovirus infection. Across the whole study: Both recently identified HLA-C-restricted and well-studied HLA-B-restricted CMV epitopes were used in the study. Public TCR beta signatures were indicative of both CMV infection and a matching HLA type. Notes on the study in general: Dominating the ex vivo response were TCR beta clonotypes that were CMV-specific and HLA-C-restricted.

This CDR3 has 15 amino acids. Between the trimmed V and J ends, which lost 1 base and 2 bases, there was a span of 9 bases. Germline V CDR1 and CDR2: LGHNA, YNFKEQ. Concerning this clonotype: The antigen remains undetermined.

Using its own MiXCR run on the reads, TCRdb lists one record per CDR3 protein. The table shows about 900,000 distinct CDR3 sequences, with about a third occurring only once. The V gene is TRBV4-2, the J gene TRBJ2-1; tentatively, D is TRBD2 (6 bases). The clonotype comes from a human donor in good health (CMV status not recorded). Some clones in this sample may be carry-over from other donors' samples. The specimen comprised cultured CD8+ T cells from PBMCs, sampled from culture after CMV antigen stimulation. This CDR3 is CASSQAGETYNEQFF. CDR3 DNA sequence: TGTGCCAGCAGCCAAGCGGGGGAGACCTACAATGAGCAGTTCTTC.